Listed below are T cell receptor beta chains from one sample, sequenced in a study of control samples from healthy donors and cancer patients. Some clones are missing from TCRdb's copy, which holds only in-frame ones; the method was immunoSEQ multiplex PCR. The repertoire holds 100,000 to 150,000 clones, with approximately 92% as singletons. The sequenced sample consisted of PBMCs. The receptors originated from a man aged 80 or over with head and neck cancer. Both conserved end residues are part of each CDR3. Each record gives: CDR3 length, D gene, clone size, J gene, V gene, CDR3 protein, CDR3 DNA. A D gene is named only where the DNA matches it firmly. For some rows the clone size is stated as once, few or many, or as a class when expanded; others skip it.

11 . once TRBJ1-3 TRBV25-1 CASSGGNTIYF TGTGCCAGCAGTGGTGGAAACACCATATATTTT
14 . . TRBJ2-7 TRBV19 CASSYGTSDYEQYF TGTGCCAGTAGTTACGGGACATCCGACTACGAGCAGTACTTC
15 . . TRBJ2-3 TRBV4-1 CASSRLAWVTDTQYF TGCGCCAGCAGCCGTCTAGCGTGGGTCACAGATACGCAGTATTTT
15 TRBD2 . TRBJ2-2 TRBV2 CASGGGRRDTGELFF TGTGCCAGCGGCGGCGGGAGGCGGGACACCGGGGAGCTGTTTTTT
15 TRBD1 once TRBJ1-1 TRBV9 CASSVVRAGGTEAFF TGTGCCAGCAGCGTAGTACGGGCAGGGGGCACTGAAGCTTTCTTT
15 . . TRBJ2-6 TRBV21-1 CASSRGVSGANVLTF TGTGCCAGCAGCAGAGGGGTCTCTGGGGCCAACGTCCTGACTTTC
13 . . TRBJ2-5 TRBV10-1 CASSEMGRGTQYF TGCGCCAGCAGTGAAATGGGGCGAGGGACCCAGTACTTC
16 TRBD2 . TRBJ2-3 TRBV5-1 CASSLAGAGSTDTQYF TGCGCCAGCAGCTTGGCCGGAGCGGGAAGCACAGATACGCAGTATTTT
14 . . TRBJ2-5 TRBV5-1 CASSFGTLGETQYF TGCGCCAGCAGCTTCGGGACGTTGGGAGAGACCCAGTACTTC
14 TRBD1 once TRBJ2-7 TRBV5-1 CASSSLTGPHEQYF TGCGCCAGCAGCTCATTGACAGGGCCCCACGAGCAGTACTTC
15 . . TRBJ1-1 TRBV10-3 CAISESARSNTEAFF TGTGCCATCAGTGAGTCGGCCCGGTCGAACACTGAAGCTTTCTTT